This entry describes one TCR beta chain. Its target is unknown. The data were taken from a study of T cell responses to AZD1222 COVID-19 vaccine. Study outcomes and limitations: Only a handful of AZD1222 recipients, roughly six in all, had baseline seropositivity. Reportedly, nearly half of unique spike TCRs recognized epitopes outside B.1.351/B.1.1.7 mutations. No repertoire was sampled before or during the peak T cell response, only after it. Clonal diversity was possibly underestimated; the donors were predominantly white British and more often female.

J lost 6 bases, V lost 4 bases, and 6 bases had no gene match. Germline CDR1 LNHDA, CDR2 SQIVND (reference sequence). The CDR3 is 14 amino acids. The protocol was immunoSEQ multiplex PCR, while the TCRdb copy is restricted to in-frame clones and leaves out a portion. Among over 150,000 clones listed, 85% to 95% were seen once. This sequence was found in an adult who received the MenACWY meningococcal vaccine as a control. This chain joins TRBV19 and TRBJ2-1, with 7 bases aligning to TRBD2. The source material was peripheral blood, sampled 28 days after the second dose of the MenACWY control vaccine. The CDR3 coding sequence is TGTGCCAGTAGTAGGGGAGGGATCTCCAATGAGCAGTTCTTC. It is translated as CASSRGGISNEQFF.